This TCR beta chain was retrieved from a study of T cell responses to AZD1222 COVID-19 vaccine (dated by TCRdb to about 2021). Study-level background: A total of 233 trial participants underwent TCR sequencing, of whom around 200 received two doses of AZD1222 and around 25 received two doses of the MenACWY control vaccine. Trial participants were enrolled by age into 18-55, 56-69 and 70-plus year subgroups, with about 150, 27 and 61 TCR-sequenced participants respectively.

In light of the paper, this sample's time point label describes: about 28 days (+/-7) after the second vaccine dose. AZD1222 recipients whose second dose came at about 4 weeks and those whose second dose came at about 12 weeks were combined into one group, since spike-specific TCR depth and breadth did not differ between the two schedules. Vaccinee samples were obtained from the UK trials COV001 and COV002, which included a single-blind randomized controlled phase 2/3 trial of AZD1222 (ChAdOx1 nCoV-19) in healthy adults. For TCRbeta chain sequencing, PBMC samples were collected from trial participants at day 0 and at day 28 after the second dose. General study outcomes and caveats: Only a handful of AZD1222 recipients were SARS-CoV-2 seropositive at baseline, limiting conclusions about previously exposed vaccinees. The vaccine-associated CD4 TCRs covered the entire spike protein, and the dominant responses fell in regions 160-218 and 743-854. Most participants were white British and females outnumbered males, and the authors suggested that clonal diversity may have been underestimated. Reportedly, close to half of the unique spike-specific TCRs recognized epitopes lying outside the regions that are mutated in the B.1.351 and B.1.1.7 variants. After two AZD1222 doses, spike-specific TCR breadth and depth were significantly higher than at day 0 and than in MenACWY recipients. The 56-69-year group was small, and its depth increase did not reach significance, likely because of low power. Because no day 14 peak-response samples were available, repertoires were characterized only after the peak T cell response.

The table lists this clone with a count of one. No cognate antigen has been identified for it. It has no much larger one-base neighbor in the sample; base qualities were not kept. The CDR3 regions of human TCRbeta chains were analyzed by immunosequencing. Turning to the authors' computational methods: TCRs in the repertoires were matched against a reference library of SARS-CoV-2-specific TCRs that had been generated with the MIRA antigen-specificity platform. Breadth meant the fraction of unique TCRs that were SARS-CoV-2-associated, whereas depth meant the fraction of total T cells that were SARS-CoV-2-associated. Using the MIRA data, each spike-specific TCR was mapped to the spike region that the TCR reacts to and placed in a CD4 or CD8 class. Log10-transformed breadth and depth values were compared by one-way ANOVA with Sidak's multiple comparisons tests. The table comes from immuneACCESS by way of TCRdb, which keeps in-frame sequences with V and J called. Part of the clones is missing from these tables; in studies checked, under half for an unresolved V gene and the rest for unknown reasons. The V and J calls and clone size are taken from that table; D and trimming were inferred from the DNA. Within this sample are 100,000 to 150,000 clones, with about 92% of them counted one time only. The top ten constitute around 8% of the sample.

From the cysteine up to the phenylalanine, the CDR3 has a length of 16 residues. Only the CDR3 portion is preserved as DNA: 48 bases, with reading frame beginning at the first base. The germline V gene specifies MDHEN as CDR1 and SYDVKM as CDR2. The V end gives up 1 base and the J end 4 bases, leaving 8 bases in the junction not matched to a gene. The receptor was isolated from an adult who received the AZD1222 COVID-19 vaccine. Sequencing used peripheral blood, obtained 28 days after the second AZD1222 dose. The chain is assembled from TRBV28 and TRBJ2-7; 9 nucleotides in the junction match TRBD2. Here is the DNA: TGTGCCAGCAGTTTATCGTCTAGCGGGAAGAGGTACGAGCAGTACTTC. The translation is CASSLSSSGKRYEQYF.